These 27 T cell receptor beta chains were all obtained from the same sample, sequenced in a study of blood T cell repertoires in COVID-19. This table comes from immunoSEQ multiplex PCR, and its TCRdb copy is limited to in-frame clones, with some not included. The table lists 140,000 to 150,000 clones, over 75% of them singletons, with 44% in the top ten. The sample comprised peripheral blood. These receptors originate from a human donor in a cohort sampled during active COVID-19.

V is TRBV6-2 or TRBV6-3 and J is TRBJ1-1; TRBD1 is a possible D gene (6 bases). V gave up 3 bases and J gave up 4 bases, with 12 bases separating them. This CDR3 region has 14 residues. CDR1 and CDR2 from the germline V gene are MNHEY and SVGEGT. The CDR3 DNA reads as TGTGCCAGCAGTTATTGGGGGCAGGGCACTGAAGCTTTCTTT. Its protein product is CASSYWGQGTEAFF.

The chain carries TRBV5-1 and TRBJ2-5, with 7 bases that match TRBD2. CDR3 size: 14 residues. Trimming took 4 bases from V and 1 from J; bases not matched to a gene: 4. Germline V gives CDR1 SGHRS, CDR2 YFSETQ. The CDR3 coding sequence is TGCGCCAGCAGCCCAACTAGCGTCCAAGAGACCCAGTACTTC. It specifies CASSPTSVQETQYF.

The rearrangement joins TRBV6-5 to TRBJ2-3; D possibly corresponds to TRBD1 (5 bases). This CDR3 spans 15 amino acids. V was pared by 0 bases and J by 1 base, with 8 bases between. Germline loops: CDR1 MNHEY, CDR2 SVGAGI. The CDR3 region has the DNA TGTGCCAGCAGTTACTCGATAGGGGGCACAGATACGCAGTATTTT. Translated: CASSYSIGGTDTQYF.

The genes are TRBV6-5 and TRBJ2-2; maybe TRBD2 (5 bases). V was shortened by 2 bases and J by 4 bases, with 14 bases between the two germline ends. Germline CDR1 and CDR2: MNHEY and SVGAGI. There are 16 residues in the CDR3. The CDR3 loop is CASSYALSGLTGELFF. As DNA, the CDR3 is TGTGCCAGCAGTTACGCCCTAAGCGGTCTCACCGGGGAGCTGTTTTTT.

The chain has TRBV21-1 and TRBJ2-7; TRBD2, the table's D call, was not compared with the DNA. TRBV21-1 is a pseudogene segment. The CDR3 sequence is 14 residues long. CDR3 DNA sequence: TGTGCCATCCAGGCAGCGGGGCCACCATACGAGCAGTACGTC. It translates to CAIQAAGPPYEQYV.

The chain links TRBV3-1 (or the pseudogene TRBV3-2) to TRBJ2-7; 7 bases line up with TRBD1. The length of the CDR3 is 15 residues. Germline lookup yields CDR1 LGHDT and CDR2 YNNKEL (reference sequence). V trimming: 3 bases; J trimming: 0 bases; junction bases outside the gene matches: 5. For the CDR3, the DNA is TGTGCCAGCAGCCAGGGGACAGTCCCCTCCTACGAGCAGTACTTC. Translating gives CASSQGTVPSYEQYF.

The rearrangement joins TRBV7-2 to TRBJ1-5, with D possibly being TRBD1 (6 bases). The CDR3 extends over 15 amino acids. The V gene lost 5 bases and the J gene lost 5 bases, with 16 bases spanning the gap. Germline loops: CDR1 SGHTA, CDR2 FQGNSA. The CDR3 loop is CASSQPGVSHQPQHF. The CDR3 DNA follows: TGTGCCAGCAGCCAACCAGGGGTAAGCCATCAGCCCCAGCATTTT.

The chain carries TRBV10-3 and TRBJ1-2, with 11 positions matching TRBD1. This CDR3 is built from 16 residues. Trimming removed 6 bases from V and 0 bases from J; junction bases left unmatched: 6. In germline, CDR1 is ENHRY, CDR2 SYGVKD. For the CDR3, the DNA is TGTGCCATCAGGGGACAGGGGGGAATTTCTAACTATGGCTACACCTTC. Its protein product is CAIRGQGGISNYGYTF.

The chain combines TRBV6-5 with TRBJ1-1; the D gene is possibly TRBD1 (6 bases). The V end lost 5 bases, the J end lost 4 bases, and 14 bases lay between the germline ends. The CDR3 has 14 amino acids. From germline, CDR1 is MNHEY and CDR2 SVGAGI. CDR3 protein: CASSNGGLGTEAFF. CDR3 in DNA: TGTGCCAGCAGTAACGGGGGGCTGGGCACTGAAGCTTTCTTT.

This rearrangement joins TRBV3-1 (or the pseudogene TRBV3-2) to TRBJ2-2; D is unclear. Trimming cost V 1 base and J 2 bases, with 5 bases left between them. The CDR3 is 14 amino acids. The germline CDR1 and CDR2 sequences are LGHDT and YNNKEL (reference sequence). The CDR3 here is CASSQVRNTGELFF. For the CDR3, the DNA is TGTGCCAGCAGCCAAGTTAGAAACACCGGGGAGCTGTTTTTT.

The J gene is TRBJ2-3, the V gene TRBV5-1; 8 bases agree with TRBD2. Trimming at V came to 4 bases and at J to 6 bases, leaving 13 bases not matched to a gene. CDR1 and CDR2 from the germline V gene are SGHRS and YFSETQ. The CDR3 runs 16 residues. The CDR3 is CASSPSGLAYSDTQYF. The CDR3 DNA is TGCGCCAGCAGCCCTTCCGGACTAGCTTACTCGGATACGCAGTATTTT.

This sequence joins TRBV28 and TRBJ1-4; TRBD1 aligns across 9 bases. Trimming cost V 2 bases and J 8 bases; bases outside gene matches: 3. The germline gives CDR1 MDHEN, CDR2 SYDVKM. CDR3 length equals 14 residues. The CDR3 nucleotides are TGTGCCAGCAGTTTACAGACAGGGGGGGAAAAACTGTTTTTT. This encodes CASSLQTGGEKLFF.

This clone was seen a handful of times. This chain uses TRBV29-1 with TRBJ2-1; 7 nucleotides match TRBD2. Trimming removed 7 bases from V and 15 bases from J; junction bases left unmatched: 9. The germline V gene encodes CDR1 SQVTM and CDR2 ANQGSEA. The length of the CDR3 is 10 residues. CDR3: CSAEGLVRFF. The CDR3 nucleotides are TGCAGCGCCGAAGGACTAGTTCGGTTCTTC.

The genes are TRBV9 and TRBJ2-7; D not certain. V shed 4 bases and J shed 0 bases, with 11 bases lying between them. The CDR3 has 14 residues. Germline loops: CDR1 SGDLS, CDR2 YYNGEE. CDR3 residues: CASSLMGASYEQYF. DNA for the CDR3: TGTGCCAGCAGCCTAATGGGCGCCTCCTACGAGCAGTACTTC.

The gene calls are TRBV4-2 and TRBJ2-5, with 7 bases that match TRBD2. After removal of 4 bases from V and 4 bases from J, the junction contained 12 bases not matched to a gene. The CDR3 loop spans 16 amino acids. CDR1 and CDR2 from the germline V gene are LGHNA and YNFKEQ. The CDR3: CASSLSGRGEGETQYF. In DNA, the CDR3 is TGTGCCAGCAGCCTTTCGGGTCGGGGGGAGGGAGAGACCCAGTACTTC.

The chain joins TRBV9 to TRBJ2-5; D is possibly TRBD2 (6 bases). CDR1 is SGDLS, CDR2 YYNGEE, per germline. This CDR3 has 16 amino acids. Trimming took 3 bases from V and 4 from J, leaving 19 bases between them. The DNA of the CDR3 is TGTGCCAGCAGCGCCCGGGACTCACTGCGGGGAGAGACCCAGTACTTC. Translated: CASSARDSLRGETQYF.

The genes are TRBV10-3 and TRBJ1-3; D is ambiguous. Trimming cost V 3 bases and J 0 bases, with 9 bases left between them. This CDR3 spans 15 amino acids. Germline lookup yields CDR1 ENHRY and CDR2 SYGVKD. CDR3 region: CAISENMISGNTIYF. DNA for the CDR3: TGTGCCATCAGTGAAAACATGATCTCTGGAAACACCATATATTTT.

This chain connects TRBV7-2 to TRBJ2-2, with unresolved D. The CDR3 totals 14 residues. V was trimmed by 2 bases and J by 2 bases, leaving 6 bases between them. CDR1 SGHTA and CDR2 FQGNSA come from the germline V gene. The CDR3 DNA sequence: TGTGCCAGCAGCTTATATGTTAACACCGGGGAGCTGTTTTTT. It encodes CASSLYVNTGELFF.

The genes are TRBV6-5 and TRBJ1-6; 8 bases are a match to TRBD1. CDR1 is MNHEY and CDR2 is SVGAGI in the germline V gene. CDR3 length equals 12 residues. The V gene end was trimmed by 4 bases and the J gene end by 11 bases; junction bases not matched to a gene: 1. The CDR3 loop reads CASSSQGAPLHF. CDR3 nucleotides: TGTGCCAGCAGTTCACAGGGGGCACCCCTCCACTTT.

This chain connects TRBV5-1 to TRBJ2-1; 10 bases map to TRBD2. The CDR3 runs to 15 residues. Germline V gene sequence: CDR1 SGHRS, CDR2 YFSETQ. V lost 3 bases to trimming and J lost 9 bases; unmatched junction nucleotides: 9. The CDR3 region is CASSSDPSGSFEQFF. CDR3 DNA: TGCGCCAGCAGCTCCGACCCTAGCGGGAGCTTTGAGCAGTTCTTC. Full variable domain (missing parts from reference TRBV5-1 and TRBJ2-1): KAGVTQTPRYLIKTRGQQVTLSCSPISGHRSVSWYQQTPGQGLQFLFEYFSETQRNKGNFPGRFSGRQFSNSRSEMNVSTLELGDSALYLCASSSDPSGSFEQFFGPGTRLTVL.

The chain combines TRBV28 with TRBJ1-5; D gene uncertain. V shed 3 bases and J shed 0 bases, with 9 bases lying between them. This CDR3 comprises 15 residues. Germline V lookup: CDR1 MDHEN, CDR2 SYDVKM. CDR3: CASSLTGGSNQPQHF. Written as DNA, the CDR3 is TGTGCCAGCAGTTTGACCGGCGGTAGCAATCAGCCCCAGCATTTT.

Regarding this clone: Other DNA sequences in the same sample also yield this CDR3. CDR3 DNA sequence: TGCGCCAGCAGCTTGGACAGGGTCACTGAAGCTTTCTTT. This encodes CASSLDRVTEAFF. The chain recombines TRBV5-1 with TRBJ1-1; a weak D match, TRBD1 (6 bases). The CDR3 sequence is 13 residues long. V dropped 0 bases and J dropped 4 bases, with 7 bases sitting between them. The germline V gene has CDR1 SGHRS and CDR2 YFSETQ.

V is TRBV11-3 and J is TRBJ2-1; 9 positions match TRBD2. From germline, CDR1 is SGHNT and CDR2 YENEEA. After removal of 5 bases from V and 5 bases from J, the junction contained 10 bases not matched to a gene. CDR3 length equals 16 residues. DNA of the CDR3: TGTGCCAGCAGCCTCTCAGGGACTAGCTACAACAATGAGCAGTTCTTC. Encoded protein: CASSLSGTSYNNEQFF.

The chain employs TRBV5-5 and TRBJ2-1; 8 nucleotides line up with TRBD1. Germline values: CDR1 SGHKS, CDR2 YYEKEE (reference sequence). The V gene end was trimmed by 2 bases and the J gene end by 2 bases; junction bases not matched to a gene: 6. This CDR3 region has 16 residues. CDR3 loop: CASSFRQGPTYNEQFF. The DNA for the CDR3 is TGTGCCAGCAGCTTCCGACAGGGGCCAACCTACAATGAGCAGTTCTTC.

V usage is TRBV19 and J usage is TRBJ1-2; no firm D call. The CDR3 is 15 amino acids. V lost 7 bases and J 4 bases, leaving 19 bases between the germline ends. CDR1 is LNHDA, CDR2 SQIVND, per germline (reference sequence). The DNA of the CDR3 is TGTGCCAGTACCATGGGGAGGGTCTTCGGCTATGGCTACACCTTC. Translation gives CASTMGRVFGYGYTF.

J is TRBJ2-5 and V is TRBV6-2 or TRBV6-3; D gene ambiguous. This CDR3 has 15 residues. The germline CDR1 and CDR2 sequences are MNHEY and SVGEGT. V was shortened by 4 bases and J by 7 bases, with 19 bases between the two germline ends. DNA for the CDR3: TGTGCCAGCAGTTCCCCACTCGCGTACCATGTGACCCAGTACTTC. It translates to CASSSPLAYHVTQYF.

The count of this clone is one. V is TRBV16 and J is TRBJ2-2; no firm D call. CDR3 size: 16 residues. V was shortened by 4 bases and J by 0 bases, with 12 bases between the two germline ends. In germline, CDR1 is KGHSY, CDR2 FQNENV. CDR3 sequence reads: CASSLQLPSNTGELFF. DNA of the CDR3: TGTGCCAGCAGCCTACAGCTGCCCTCGAACACCGGGGAGCTGTTTTTT.